Shown below are 20 T cell receptor beta chains from a single sample sequenced in a study of PD-L1 blockade in urothelial cancer (dated by TCRdb to between 2016 and 2019). This sample's time point label indicates: pretreatment tumor sample. Libraries were prepared through the immunoSEQ multiplex PCR assay. The clones in this table, taken by TCRdb from immuneACCESS, are in-frame only. Not every clone is retained; where verified, under half of the shortfall comes from an unresolved V gene, and the cause of the rest is unknown. This sample lists just over 35,000 clones; about a third were detected once. Of the sample, around 9% is held by the ten largest clones. Sequencing was performed on tumor tissue, taken before atezolizumab (anti-PD-L1) treatment. Source of these receptors: a man between 60 and 75 years old with urothelial cancer.

The J gene is TRBJ1-6, the V gene TRBV30; D is possibly TRBD1 (6 bases). Germline CDR1 reads GTSNPN; CDR2 reads SVGIG (reference sequence). The ends were cut back, 5 bases at V and 5 bases at J, with 10 bases in the middle. This CDR3 is 13 amino acids long. The CDR3: CAWGGGHNSPLHF. The CDR3 nucleotides read TGTGCCTGGGGCGGGGGGCATAATTCACCCCTCCACTTT.

This clone was observed many times. The chain employs TRBV6-8 and TRBJ1-2; D gene uncertain. Trimming left V 5 bases short and J 8 bases short, with 21 bases between. The CDR3 sequence is 15 residues long. CDR1 is MNHGY, CDR2 SAAAGT, per germline. The CDR3 nucleotides read TGTGCCAGCAGTGATCTGTTGTTCCCCGCTTTAGGCTACACCTTC. This encodes CASSDLLFPALGYTF.

The chain links TRBV5-1 to TRBJ2-3, with 10 nucleotides matching TRBD2. Trimming cost V 3 bases and J 0 bases; bases outside gene matches: 4. The CDR3 length is 16 residues. Germline V gene sequence: CDR1 SGHRS, CDR2 YFSETQ. CDR3 residues: CASSYRLAGSTDTQYF. The CDR3 DNA follows: TGCGCCAGCAGCTATAGACTAGCGGGCAGCACAGATACGCAGTATTTT.

This clone showed up just a few times. Different DNA sequences within this sample yield the same CDR3. The chain has TRBV19 and TRBJ2-7; D gene unclear. Germline assignment: CDR1 LNHDA and CDR2 SQIVND (reference sequence). The CDR3 runs to 13 residues. Trimming cost V 1 base and J 4 bases, with 8 bases left between them. For the CDR3, the DNA is TGTGCCAGTAGTATAGGCCCTTCTTACGAGCAGTACTTC. Translation gives CASSIGPSYEQYF.

The chain employs TRBV12-5 and TRBJ2-7; 7 bases fit TRBD2. There are 15 residues in the CDR3. Germline V CDR1 and CDR2: LGHNT, FRNRAP. The junction had 7 bases not matched to a gene; V was cut back by 1 base and J by 4 bases. For the CDR3, the DNA is TGTGCTAGTGGTTTGGGGGAAGCGGGGCCATACGAGCAGTACTTC. Protein: CASGLGEAGPYEQYF.

The rearrangement links TRBV19 to TRBJ1-2, with D perhaps matching TRBD1 (5 bases). Germline V gene data show CDR1 as LNHDA and CDR2 as SQIVND (reference sequence). Trimming stripped 6 bases from V and 2 bases from J, with 16 bases between. The CDR3 has 15 amino acids. The CDR3 bases are TGTGCCAGTAGACCTGGGGCAGGAGGGAACTATGGCTACACCTTC. Residues: CASRPGAGGNYGYTF. Combining the CDR3 with reference TRBV19 and TRBJ1-2 gives the whole variable domain DGGITQSPKYLFRKEGQNVTLSCEQNLNHDAMYWYRQDPGQGLRLIYYSQIVNDFQKGDIAEGYSVSREKKESFPLTVTSAQKNPTAFYLCASRPGAGGNYGYTFGSGTRLTVV.

In its sample, this clone was seen many times. This CDR3 reads CASSLGVLNTEAFF. The DNA of the CDR3 is TGTGCCAGCAGTTTGGGGGTCTTGAACACTGAAGCTTTCTTT. The chain employs TRBV28 and TRBJ1-1; possibly TRBD1 for D (5 bases). Germline V CDR1 and CDR2: MDHEN, SYDVKM. The ends were cut back, 3 bases at V and 0 bases at J, with 8 bases in the middle. CDR3 length: 14 amino acids.

A single count supports this clone. The J gene is TRBJ2-2, the V gene TRBV18; D tentatively reads TRBD1 or TRBD2 (6 bases each). Germline V gene lookup returns CDR1 KGHSH and CDR2 LQKENI. This CDR3 has 17 amino acids. The V and J ends lost 4 bases and 0 bases respectively, with 15 bases between them. In nucleotides, the CDR3 is TGTGCCAGCTCACAGTCGGGGGCGACCGCGAACACCGGGGAGCTGTTTTTT. Translated: CASSQSGATANTGELFF.

The table lists this clone with a few counts. The V gene is TRBV28, the J gene TRBJ2-7; 9 bases match TRBD2. Per the germline V gene, CDR1 is MDHEN and CDR2 is SYDVKM. V lost 4 bases and J lost 2; bases outside the gene matches: 6. The CDR3 covers 15 residues. The CDR3 protein is CASSSPGLATYEQYF. As DNA, the CDR3 is TGTGCCAGCAGTTCCCCGGGACTAGCCACCTACGAGCAGTACTTC.

This clone appeared a few times. The chain employs TRBV11-1 and TRBJ2-2; D may correspond to TRBD1 or TRBD2 (5 bases each). V shed 5 bases and J shed 1 base, with 20 bases lying between them. CDR3 length: 18 residues. Germline V gives CDR1 SGHAT, CDR2 FQDESV (reference sequence). The CDR3 is CASSPPGRKILNTGELFF. The CDR3 coding sequence is TGTGCCAGCAGCCCCCCGGGACGTAAAATCCTGAACACCGGGGAGCTGTTTTTT.

The chain joins TRBV18 to TRBJ1-2, with 8 bases matching TRBD1. The V gene's germline CDR1 is KGHSH and CDR2 LQKENI. CDR3 size: 14 residues. J lost 3 bases, V lost 3 bases, and 3 bases had no gene match. The CDR3 DNA follows: TGTGCCAGCTCACCGGACAGGGCCCACTATGGCTACACCTTC. Its protein product is CASSPDRAHYGYTF.

This clone was observed a handful of times. The rearrangement links TRBV6-8 to TRBJ2-3; 9 bases match TRBD2. The CDR3 has 14 amino acids. The V gene's germline CDR1 is MNHGY and CDR2 SAAAGT. With 6 bases clipped from V and 2 bases from J, the junction kept 3 bases outside the gene matches. This chain's CDR3 is CASSLAGHTDTQYF. CDR3 in DNA: TGTGCCAGCAGCCTAGCGGGACACACAGATACGCAGTATTTT.

This chain connects TRBV28 to TRBJ1-2; possibly TRBD1 for D (5 bases). This CDR3 spans 16 amino acids. Germline V gene data show CDR1 as MDHEN and CDR2 as SYDVKM. V lost 4 bases and J 3 bases, leaving 18 bases between the germline ends. The CDR3 spells CASSSPGRPTDYGYTF. The CDR3 region has the DNA TGTGCCAGCAGTTCTCCGGGACGACCCACGGACTATGGCTACACCTTC.

This clone was seen a few times. CDR3 protein: CAIGISSNQPQHF. As DNA, the CDR3 is TGTGCCATAGGGATATCTAGCAATCAGCCCCAGCATTTT. The chain links TRBV6-8 to TRBJ1-5; D uncertain. The CDR3 runs to 13 residues. The V gene lost 10 bases and the J gene lost 0 bases, with 10 bases spanning the gap. The germline CDR1 and CDR2 sequences are MNHGY and SAAAGT.

V gene TRBV6-8 combines with J gene TRBJ2-7; no definite D call. V lost 5 bases, J lost 5 bases, and 22 bases lay in between. The CDR3 is 16 residues long. Germline-derived CDR1 and CDR2 are MNHGY and SAAAGT. DNA of the CDR3: TGTGCCAGCAGTCCCCAGGCAAACATAGTGATCCACGAGCAGTACTTC. Translated, it gives CASSPQANIVIHEQYF.

This clone is medium-sized by share. The chain uses TRBV6-8 and TRBJ1-2; D possibly corresponds to TRBD1 (5 bases). V lost 6 bases to trimming and J lost 6 bases, with 11 bases between them. The CDR3 is 12 amino acids. Germline values: CDR1 MNHGY, CDR2 SAAAGT. The DNA for the CDR3 is TGTGCCAGCAGCGGGGCAGACGATGGCTACACCTTC. It yields the protein CASSGADDGYTF.

This clone was seen a few times. The V gene is TRBV18, the J gene TRBJ1-1; D gene unclear. The V gene's germline CDR1 is KGHSH and CDR2 LQKENI. CDR3 length: 14 amino acids. V shed 3 bases and J shed 1 base, with 9 bases lying between them. This CDR3 is CASSPGDKNTEAFF. The DNA of the CDR3 is TGTGCCAGCTCACCTGGAGACAAGAACACTGAAGCTTTCTTT. The whole variable domain, filled in from reference TRBV18 and TRBJ1-1, reads NAGVMQNPRHLVRRRGQEARLRCSPMKGHSHVYWYRQLPEEGLKFMVYLQKENIIDESGMPKERFSAEFPKEGPSILRIQQVVRGDSAAYFCASSPGDKNTEAFFGQGTRLTVV.

The chain joins TRBV11-3 to TRBJ2-5; 7 bases align to TRBD2. The CDR3 is 18 amino acids. J was trimmed by 4 bases and V by 0 bases; bases with no gene match: 14. Germline loops: CDR1 SGHNT, CDR2 YENEEA. CDR3 protein: CASSLEWARGDFGETQYF. For the CDR3, the DNA is TGTGCCAGCAGCTTAGAGTGGGCCCGGGGGGATTTTGGAGAGACCCAGTACTTC. The full variable domain, rest sourced from reference TRBV11-3 and TRBJ2-5, is EAGVVQSPRYKIIEKKQPVAFWCNPISGHNTLYWYLQNLGQGPELLIRYENEEAVDDSQLPKDRFSAERLKGVDSTLKIQPAELGDSAVYLCASSLEWARGDFGETQYFGPGTRLLVL.

The chain joins TRBV28 to TRBJ1-1; no reliable D call. CDR1 and CDR2 from the germline V gene are MDHEN and SYDVKM. The CDR3 length is 15 residues. Trimming pared 6 bases from V and 1 base from J, leaving 15 bases between. CDR3 DNA sequence: TGTGCCAGCAGCAAAATAACCAGAAAGAACACTGAAGCTTTCTTT. It is translated as CASSKITRKNTEAFF. The full variable domain, with the rest looked up from reference TRBV28 and TRBJ1-1, is DVKVTQSSRYLVKRTGEKVFLECVQDMDHENMFWYRQDPGLGLRLIYFSYDVKMKEKGDIPEGYSVSREKKERFSLILESASTNQTSMYLCASSKITRKNTEAFFGQGTRLTVV.

The chain links TRBV9 to TRBJ2-7, with TRBD1 matching over 9 bases. The CDR3 runs 13 residues. CDR1 is SGDLS and CDR2 is YYNGEE in the germline V gene. The V gene end was trimmed by 4 bases and the J gene end by 5 bases; junction bases not matched to a gene: 4. The DNA for the CDR3 is TGTGCCAGCAGCCCGGGACAGGGTCACGAGCAGTACTTC. This codes for CASSPGQGHEQYF.